This is a list of T cell receptor beta chains from one sample in a study of T cells after yellow fever vaccination. TCRdb reprocessed the 5' RACE reads with MiXCR, giving one entry per CDR3 protein. Of 550,000 to 750,000 distinct CDR3 sequences in the sample, approximately 13% are singletons; the top ten hold 11% to 15%. This specimen consisted of PBMCs, obtained on the day of the yellow fever booster vaccination. All receptors come from a man aged 30 to 39 who received the YFV17D yellow fever vaccine. The CDR3 runs from the conserved cysteine through the conserved F or W. A D gene is named only where the DNA matches it firmly. Some rows mark clone size as missing; the rest say once, few, many or name a class of expanded clone.

many	TRBV6-1	TRBJ2-1	TRBD2	CASSPLLAGGYNEQFF	TGTGCCAGCAGTCCGCTCTTAGCGGGAGGTTACAATGAGCAGTTCTTC
.	TRBV21-1	TRBJ1-3	.	CASSKSWENGAPEDTIYF	TGTGCCAGCAGCAAAAGTTGGGAAAACGGTGCCCCGGAGGACACCATATATTTT
.	TRBV6-1	TRBJ1-2	.	CATTSGVNYGYTF	TGTGCCACCACCTCCGGGGTGAACTATGGCTACACCTTC
.	TRBV7-6	TRBJ2-5	TRBD2	CASSSSALAGGETQYF	TGTGCCAGCAGCTCCAGTGCGCTAGCGGGAGGTGAGACCCAGTACTTC
.	TRBV29-1	TRBJ1-2	.	CSGGTLGNDGYTF	TGCAGCGGGGGGACACTAGGAAACGATGGCTACACCTTC
.	TRBV15	TRBJ2-3	.	CATYSPGGTDTQYF	TGTGCCACCTACTCCCCCGGGGGCACAGATACGCAGTATTTT
.	TRBV28	TRBJ2-7	TRBD2	CASSFSIGLADPYEQYF	TGTGCCAGCAGTTTTTCAATCGGCCTAGCGGACCCGTACGAGCAGTACTTC
few	TRBV20-1	TRBJ1-3	TRBD1	CSARVLPGQGAHTIYF	TGCAGTGCTAGAGTTCTGCCGGGACAGGGGGCACACACCATATATTTT
.	TRBV28	TRBJ2-7	.	CASSYLSQGYEQYF	TGTGCCAGCAGTTACCTATCACAGGGTTACGAGCAGTACTTC
.	TRBV12-3/TRBV12-4	TRBJ1-1	.	CASSSRRGYRAFF	TGTGCCAGCAGTTCTCGCCGGGGGTATCGTGCTTTCTTT
few	TRBV3-1	TRBJ2-1	.	CASSQEDRTPPLGEQFF	TGTGCCAGCAGCCAAGAAGATCGGACCCCCCCTTTGGGTGAGCAGTTCTTC
few	TRBV20-1	TRBJ1-1	.	CSGFRAPMNTEAFF	TGCAGTGGGTTTCGGGCCCCGATGAACACTGAAGCTTTCTTT
.	TRBV6-2/TRBV6-3	TRBJ1-5	.	CASSPGTAAGPQHF	TGTGCCAGCAGCCCTGGGACCGCGGCGGGGCCCCAGCATTTT
few	TRBV6-5	TRBJ2-1	TRBD1	CASSYSPGQGGNEQFF	TGTGCCAGCAGTTACTCGCCGGGACAGGGTGGGAATGAGCAGTTCTTC
.	TRBV29-1	TRBJ2-3	.	CSELALGGDTQYF	TGCAGCGAGCTCGCTTTAGGGGGAGATACGCAGTATTTT
few	TRBV18	TRBJ1-6	.	CASSVKQRDPLHF	TGTGCCAGCTCGGTTAAACAGCGTGATCCCCTCCACTTT
few	TRBV4-3	TRBJ2-1	TRBD2	CASSQDLGLAGGEQFF	TGCGCCAGCAGCCAAGATTTAGGACTAGCTGGGGGTGAGCAGTTCTTC
few	TRBV20-1	TRBJ2-7	.	CSAGRGAYEQYF	TGCAGTGCCGGAAGGGGGGCCTACGAGCAGTACTTC
.	TRBV11-2	TRBJ2-7	TRBD2	CASSLFSGGTYEQYF	TGTGCCAGCAGCTTATTTAGCGGGGGAACCTACGAGCAGTACTTC
.	TRBV9	TRBJ2-7	TRBD1	CASSVAGTGDDEQYF	TGTGCCAGCAGCGTTGCCGGGACAGGAGATGACGAGCAGTACTTC
many	TRBV7-2	TRBJ2-7	TRBD2	CASSSGLATYEQYF	TGTGCCAGCAGCTCTGGACTAGCGACCTACGAGCAGTACTTC
.	TRBV20-1	TRBJ2-1	TRBD2	CSARVASGRRSYNEQFF	TGCAGTGCTAGAGTGGCTAGCGGGAGAAGGTCCTACAATGAGCAGTTCTTC
few	TRBV6-2/TRBV6-3	TRBJ2-5	.	CASSHESFRETQYF	TGTGCCAGCAGCCACGAGTCGTTCCGAGAGACCCAGTACTTC
.	TRBV12-3/TRBV12-4	TRBJ2-7	.	CASKSGGKNYEQYF	TGTGCCAGCAAAAGCGGCGGGAAGAACTACGAGCAGTACTTC
.	TRBV7-2	TRBJ2-5	.	CASSFIQQETQYF	TGTGCCAGCAGCTTTATTCAACAGGAGACCCAGTACTTC
.	TRBV19	TRBJ2-1	TRBD2	CASSVSGLANGEQFF	TGTGCCAGTAGTGTATCGGGACTAGCGAATGGTGAGCAGTTCTTC
few	TRBV7-2	TRBJ2-7	TRBD2	CASSLRSSGVSYEQYF	TGTGCCAGCAGCTTAAGGTCTAGCGGGGTCTCCTACGAGCAGTACTTC
.	TRBV20-1	TRBJ2-3	TRBD2	CSALLAGGQTQYF	TGCAGTGCTCTACTAGCGGGAGGGCAAACGCAGTATTTT
few	TRBV7-8	TRBJ2-5	.	CASSLARAPRSETQYF	TGTGCCAGCAGCTTAGCCAGGGCTCCCCGATCAGAGACCCAGTACTTC
.	TRBV20-1	TRBJ2-3	TRBD2	CCARGSSGRRVDTQYF	TGCTGTGCTAGGGGCAGTAGCGGGAGACGGGTTGATACGCAGTATTTT
.	TRBV6-1	TRBJ2-3	.	CASSVLVADTQYF	TGTGCCAGCAGTGTTCTTGTCGCAGATACGCAGTATTTT
few	TRBV3-1	TRBJ2-1	TRBD2	CASSQASGRDEQFF	TGTGCCAGCAGCCAAGCGAGCGGGAGGGATGAGCAGTTCTTC
.	TRBV4-3	TRBJ2-1	.	CASSQDARSMYNEQFF	TGCGCCAGCAGCCAAGACGCCCGGAGTATGTACAATGAGCAGTTCTTC
.	TRBV7-8	TRBJ2-7	.	CASSLVGITYEQYF	TGTGCCAGCAGCTTAGTCGGAATTACCTACGAGCAGTACTTC
few	TRBV5-1	TRBJ2-5	TRBD1	CASSLGQGSIETQYF	TGCGCCAGCAGCTTGGGACAGGGGAGTATAGAGACCCAGTACTTC
.	TRBV7-2	TRBJ2-5	.	CASSQLGLQETQYF	TGTGCCAGCAGCCAACTAGGTCTCCAAGAGACCCAGTACTTC
many	TRBV9	TRBJ2-7	TRBD1	CASSPTRGTGVYEQYF	TGTGCCAGCAGCCCCACACGAGGGACAGGAGTCTACGAGCAGTACTTC